The source of this T cell receptor beta chain is a study of OX40 agonist ivuxolimab in advanced cancers. Study as a whole: Patient treatment consisted of intravenous ivuxolimab administration every 2 weeks at 0.01 to 10 mg/kg. Earlier anti-PD-1, anti-PD-L1 or anti-CTLA-4 therapy was permitted; 30% to 45% had received some. General observations from the study: Doses of 0.1 to 3.0 mg/kg were accompanied by clonal expansion of CD4+ and CD8+ blood T cells by week 6.

As to this clone: The antigen is undetermined.

Clones were read by immunoSEQ multiplex PCR, and TCRdb kept only the in-frame ones, dropping some. The data hold 70,000 to 95,000 clones, with roughly 87% observed a single time. Sequences were derived from CD4+ or CD8+ T cells sorted from blood, sampled in a trial of the OX40 agonist ivuxolimab. The receptor was isolated from an adult with an advanced solid tumor such as melanoma, head and neck, liver or kidney cancer.

The DNA for the CDR3 is TGTGCCAGCAGGCCCGTGGGGGAGAACAAAAACATTCAGTACTTC. Translated, it gives CASRPVGENKNIQYF. The V gene is TRBV25-1, the J gene TRBJ2-4; possibly TRBD1 or TRBD2 for D (5 bases each). This CDR3 has 15 residues. Deletions cut 6 bases from V and 3 bases from J, with 15 bases between. Germline V gene data show CDR1 as MGHDK and CDR2 as SYGVNS.